Each of the 29 T cell receptor beta chains below was sequenced from the same sample in a study of read filtering for tumor transcriptome and immune sequencing. Molecular barcoded adaptors covering alpha/delta and beta/gamma chains were used on 400 to 450 ng RNA. A single record per CDR3 protein comes from TCRdb applying MiXCR to the reads. The table shows roughly 60,000 distinct CDR3 sequences, with 20% to 25% occurring only once. Sequencing was performed on a population of CD138-negative cells sorted from bone marrow. The receptors stem from a donor over 35 with multiple myeloma.

This clonotype was observed many times. The genes are TRBV28 and TRBJ2-4, with D perhaps matching TRBD1 (6 bases). This CDR3 comprises 16 residues. With 8 bases removed from V and 0 bases from J, the gap between germline ends came to 17 bases. Germline V lookup: CDR1 MDHEN, CDR2 SYDVKM. CDR3 loop: CASLSGQWIAKNIQYF. In DNA form, the CDR3 reads TGTGCCAGCCTGTCAGGACAGTGGATAGCCAAAAACATTCAGTACTTC.

Many counts were recorded for this clonotype. This chain uses TRBV28 with TRBJ2-7, with D tentatively TRBD2 (5 bases). Trimming shortened V by 4 bases and J by 4 bases, and 17 bases separated the two germline ends. Germline values: CDR1 MDHEN, CDR2 SYDVKM. This CDR3 contains 15 residues. This CDR3 reads CASSSPAVGVYEQYF. Here the CDR3 DNA reads TGTGCCAGCAGTTCTCCAGCGGTGGGAGTATACGAGCAGTACTTC.

In this sample, this clonotype turned up once. It differs at one base from a far larger clone, so likely a read error. The chain is built from TRBV12-2 and TRBJ2-7; whether TRBD2, the table's D call, matches the DNA was not checked. TRBV12-2 is labeled a pseudogene. The CDR3 consists of 15 residues. CDR3 in DNA: TGTGCCGGCAGCGAAGGGGGAGGGCGCCCCTACGAGCAGTACTTC. It is translated as CAGSEGGGRPYEQYF.

In the case of this clonotype: Just one base apart from a much larger clone, this may be a read error. The chain recombines TRBV10-3 with TRBJ2-2; a possible D gene is TRBD1 (6 bases). The CDR3 runs 15 residues. CDR1 and CDR2 from the germline V gene are ENHRY and SYGVKD. The CDR3 region has the DNA TGTGCCATCAGTGAGTCGAAGGGGGTCCCCGGGGAGCCGTTTTTT. It codes for CAISESKGVPGEPFF.

Comment on this clonotype: Given a much more abundant clone one base away, this may be a read error. The chain employs TRBV6-4 and TRBJ2-5; 7 positions match TRBD2. The CDR3 runs 15 residues. Germline assignment: CDR1 MRHNA and CDR2 SNTAGT. The CDR3 is CASKGGRRYQEAQYF. The CDR3 bases are TGTGCCAGCAAGGGCGGGAGAAGGTACCAAGAGGCCCAGTACTTC.

This clonotype appeared a few times. The gene calls are TRBV4-1 and TRBJ1-5, with D tentatively TRBD1 (5 bases). The ends were cut back, 1 base at V and 4 bases at J, with 8 bases in the middle. Germline CDR1 is MGHRA and CDR2 is YSYEKL. The CDR3 extends over 14 amino acids. CDR3 sequence: CASSQGAGNQPQHF. In nucleotides, the CDR3 is TGCGCCAGCAGCCAAGGGGCAGGGAATCAGCCCCAGCATTTT.

There are many counts of this clonotype. This rearrangement joins TRBV20-1 to TRBJ2-3, with a tentative D call TRBD2 (9 bases). This CDR3 has 17 residues. CDR1 is DFQATT and CDR2 is SNEGSKA in the germline V gene (reference sequence). Trimming cost V 5 bases and J 4 bases, with 25 bases left between them. CDR3 loop: CSAFPGGSGGPADTQYF. The CDR3 DNA reads as TGCAGTGCTTTTCCAGGGGGCAGCGGGGGGCCGGCAGATACGCAGTATTTT.

In its sample, this clonotype was seen a few times. This chain links TRBV29-1 with TRBJ2-5; D perhaps matches TRBD2 (6 bases). The CDR3 has 14 amino acids. CDR1 and CDR2 (germline): SQVTM, ANQGSEA. The V end lost 4 bases, the J end lost 2 bases, and 14 bases lay between the germline ends. DNA for the CDR3: TGCAGCGTTGGGCTAGGACTAACACAAGAGACCCAGTACTTC. This gives the protein CSVGLGLTQETQYF.

This clonotype was detected ten times or more. The V and J genes are TRBV12-3 or TRBV12-4 and TRBJ2-7; D not certain. Trimming pared 6 bases from V and 2 bases from J, leaving 11 bases between. This CDR3 contains 13 residues. The CDR3: CASRRTGTYEQYF. The CDR3 nucleotides read TGTGCCAGCAGGAGGACGGGTACCTACGAGCAGTACTTC.

As to this clonotype: With a much larger clone just one base away, this may be a read error. The rearrangement links TRBV6-5 to TRBJ1-5; D may be TRBD1 (5 bases). Trimming removed 8 bases from V and 1 base from J, with 15 bases in between. The CDR3 is 15 amino acids. Per the germline V gene, CDR1 is MNHEY and CDR2 is SVGAGI. This CDR3 is CASGKYDRSNQPQHF. The CDR3 DNA is TGTGCCAGCGGAAAATATGACAGAAGCAATCAGCCCCAGCATTTT.

The CDR3 region is CATAGGDDNEQFF. In DNA, the CDR3 is TGTGCTACCGCGGGGGGGGACGACAATGAGCAGTTCTTC. V and J are TRBV6-6 and TRBJ2-1, with 9 bases fitting TRBD2. There are 13 residues in the CDR3. CDR1 MNHNY and CDR2 SVGAGI come from the germline V gene (reference sequence).

Remarks on this clonotype: This could be a read error, since a much larger clone is one nucleotide away. This chain connects TRBV28 to TRBJ1-5, with TRBD1 matching 7 bases. The CDR3 extends over 14 amino acids. Unmatched junction bases numbered 10, after V lost 11 bases and J lost 3 bases. Germline CDR1 reads MDHEN; CDR2 reads SYDVKM. Written as DNA, the CDR3 is TGTGCCGGCACTTGGGGACAGCACAATCAGCCCCAGCATTTT. Translation: CAGTWGQHNQPQHF.

This clonotype was detected ten times or more. V gene TRBV7-2 combines with J gene TRBJ2-5; D is undetermined. The CDR3 runs to 13 residues. The V gene's germline CDR1 is SGHTA and CDR2 FQGNSA. Between the trimmed V and J ends, which lost 2 bases and 5 bases, there was a span of 9 bases. The DNA of the CDR3 is TGTGCCAGCAGCTTAATGAAAGGGGAGACCCAGTACTTC. It codes for CASSLMKGETQYF.

This clonotype was detected many times. The chain combines TRBV10-1 with TRBJ2-7; 8 positions match TRBD1. After removal of 10 bases from V and 3 bases from J, the junction contained 2 bases not matched to a gene. The CDR3 loop spans 11 amino acids. From germline, CDR1 is WNHNN and CDR2 SYGVQD (reference sequence). CDR3 loop: CATGTGYEQYF. The CDR3 coding sequence is TGCGCCACCGGGACAGGCTACGAGCAGTACTTC.

This clonotype was detected ten times or more. The rearrangement uses TRBV10-3 and TRBJ1-1; D is unclear. Germline CDR1 reads ENHRY; CDR2 reads SYGVKD. The CDR3 has 12 amino acids. Trimming removed 11 bases at V and 1 base at J, with 11 bases between. The CDR3 nucleotides are TGTGCCGGCGCCGGAAGGAACACTGAAGCTTTCTTT. Amino acid sequence: CAGAGRNTEAFF.

A note on this clonotype: This sequence is one base from a far larger clone and is likely a read error. The rearrangement links TRBV11-2 to TRBJ2-1; D is ambiguous. The CDR3 contains 11 residues. Trimming stripped 4 bases from V and 12 bases from J, with 10 bases between. Per germline, CDR1 SGHAT and CDR2 FQNNGV. The CDR3 region is CASSSRSGQFF. In nucleotides, the CDR3 is TGTGCCAGCAGCTCCAGAAGTGGGCAGTTCTTC.

V and J are TRBV10-1 and TRBJ2-1, with D unresolved. The germline CDR1 and CDR2 sequences are WNHNN and SYGVQD (reference sequence). This CDR3 has 16 residues. V was pared by 1 base and J by 12 bases, with 22 bases between. CDR3 DNA sequence: TGCGCCAGCAGTGAGTTGCAACACCTCGTCCCCTACGTGCAGTTCTTC. Its protein is CASSELQHLVPYVQFF.

This clonotype appeared many times. The chain is built from TRBV6-5 and TRBJ2-7, with 9 positions matching TRBD1. Germline loops: CDR1 MNHEY, CDR2 SVGAGI. This CDR3 contains 16 residues. Trimming at V came to 4 bases and at J to 4 bases, leaving 11 bases not matched to a gene. The CDR3 sequence is CASSSSGDRVQYEQYF. CDR3 bases: TGTGCCAGCAGTTCAAGCGGGGACAGGGTACAATACGAGCAGTACTTC.

J is TRBJ2-2 and V is TRBV7-6, with D tentatively TRBD1 or TRBD2 (5 bases each). The V gene's germline CDR1 is SGHVS and CDR2 FNYEAQ. The CDR3 is made up of 16 amino acids. Trimming cost V 5 bases and J 4 bases, with 17 bases left between them. CDR3 region: CASSPVTGTGTGELFF. CDR3 bases: TGTGCCAGCAGCCCAGTAACCGGGACGGGCACCGGGGAGCTGTTTTTT.

This clonotype was seen a few times. The V gene is TRBV6-1, the J gene TRBJ2-3; 9 bases agree with TRBD1. V lost 5 bases, J lost 3 bases, and 6 bases stayed unmatched. Germline V gene data show CDR1 as MNHNS and CDR2 as SASEGT. The CDR3 extends over 15 amino acids. For the CDR3, the DNA is TGTGCCAGCAGTCGCCGGGACAGGGCAACAGATACGCAGTATTTT. Its translation is CASSRRDRATDTQYF.

This clonotype was seen at least ten times. The rearrangement links TRBV28 to TRBJ2-7; no clear D. The CDR3 loop spans 16 amino acids. Germline lookup yields CDR1 MDHEN and CDR2 SYDVKM. The V end was cut by 2 bases, the J end by 3 bases, with 17 bases between. The CDR3 DNA follows: TGTGCCAGCAGTTTAGGTGCAGGTGTACCCCTCTACGAGCAGTACTTC. It specifies CASSLGAGVPLYEQYF.

Comments on this clonotype: A much larger clonotype is one base distant, so this may be a read error. This CDR3 is missing its conserved last phenylalanine or tryptophan, likely due to a read error. J is TRBJ2-5 and V is TRBV2; unclear D gene. The CDR3 loop spans 13 amino acids. V shed 6 bases and J shed 2 bases, with 10 bases lying between them. In germline, CDR1 is SNHLY, CDR2 FYNNEI. The CDR3 reads CASSEEPQETQYS. CDR3 sequence (DNA): TGTGCCAGCAGCGAGGAGCCTCAAGAGACCCAGTACTCC.

In its sample, this clonotype was seen many times. V and J are TRBV7-6 and TRBJ2-1; 12 bases fit TRBD1. Germline loops: CDR1 SGHVS, CDR2 FNYEAQ. V gave up 2 bases and J gave up 9 bases; unmatched junction bases: 5. The CDR3 loop spans 15 amino acids. CDR3: CASSLSGTGGLEQFF. In DNA, the CDR3 is TGTGCCAGCAGCTTATCCGGGACAGGGGGCCTTGAGCAGTTCTTC.

The chain is built from TRBV6-6 and TRBJ2-1, with TRBD1 as a possible D gene (6 bases). Germline V gene lookup returns CDR1 MNHNY and CDR2 SVGAGI (reference sequence). Trimming removed 8 bases from V and 9 bases from J, with 20 bases in between. The length of the CDR3 is 14 residues. CDR3 region: CASEDSPHFSEQFF. The CDR3, as DNA: TGTGCCAGCGAGGACAGTCCCCACTTTAGTGAGCAGTTCTTC.

The rearrangement links TRBV5-1 to TRBJ1-1; D might be TRBD1 (5 bases). Trimming removed 3 bases from V and 1 base from J, with 10 bases in between. Looked up from germline, CDR1 is SGHRS and CDR2 is YFSETQ. The CDR3 length is 14 residues. The CDR3 reads CASSWGTGNTEAFF. CDR3 coding DNA: TGCGCCAGCAGCTGGGGGACGGGGAACACTGAAGCTTTCTTT.

Points on this clonotype: Since a much larger clone is just one base distant, this may be a read error. The rearrangement links TRBV11-2 to TRBJ2-1, with D perhaps matching TRBD2 (5 bases). Germline V gene lookup returns CDR1 SGHAT and CDR2 FQNNGV. CDR3 length equals 13 residues. The CDR3 DNA reads TGTGCCTGCAGCTTTGGGAGACTCAATGAGCAGTTCTTC. Translating it yields CACSFGRLNEQFF. The whole variable domain, remainder taken from reference TRBV11-2 and TRBJ2-1, is EAGVAQSPRYKIIEKRQSVAFWCNPISGHATLYWYQQILGQGPKLLIQFQNNGVVDDSQLPKDRFSAERLKGVDSTLKIQPAKLEDSAVYLCACSFGRLNEQFFGPGTRLTVL.

About this clonotype itself: The CDR3 carries no conserved terminal phenylalanine or tryptophan, so it likely arises from a read error. The chain uses TRBV7-9 and TRBJ1-1; D not certain. Trimming shortened V by 1 base and J by 11 bases, and 11 bases separated the two germline ends. CDR3 length: 12 residues. The germline V gene has CDR1 SEHNR and CDR2 FQNEAQ (reference sequence). The CDR3 sequence is CASSLGGEYAFY. CDR3 sequence (DNA): TGTGCCAGCAGCTTAGGCGGGGAGTATGCTTTCTAT.

This clonotype occurred many times. The CDR3 is CSVEVTDTQYF. The CDR3, as DNA: TGCAGCGTTGAAGTAACAGATACGCAGTATTTT. The rearrangement links TRBV29-1 to TRBJ2-3; D ambiguous. The CDR3 spans 11 residues. Germline CDR1 reads SQVTM; CDR2 reads ANQGSEA. V was clipped by 1 base and J by 3 bases, with 2 bases between them.

This clonotype was observed at least ten times. The junction and the germline gene differ at one end; a read error may be behind it. The genes are TRBV5-1 and TRBJ2-3; D call uncertain. Germline assignment: CDR1 SGHRS and CDR2 YFSETQ. The CDR3 loop spans 11 amino acids. CDR3 coding DNA: TGTGCCAGCAGCCGCACAGATACGCAGTATTTT. Translated, it gives CASSRTDTQYF. The full variable domain, rest sourced from reference TRBV5-1 and TRBJ2-3, is KAGVTQTPRYLIKTRGQQVTLSCSPISGHRSVSWYQQTPGQGLQFLFEYFSETQRNKGNFPGRFSGRQFSNSRSEMNVSTLELGDSALYLCASSRTDTQYFGPGTRLTVL.